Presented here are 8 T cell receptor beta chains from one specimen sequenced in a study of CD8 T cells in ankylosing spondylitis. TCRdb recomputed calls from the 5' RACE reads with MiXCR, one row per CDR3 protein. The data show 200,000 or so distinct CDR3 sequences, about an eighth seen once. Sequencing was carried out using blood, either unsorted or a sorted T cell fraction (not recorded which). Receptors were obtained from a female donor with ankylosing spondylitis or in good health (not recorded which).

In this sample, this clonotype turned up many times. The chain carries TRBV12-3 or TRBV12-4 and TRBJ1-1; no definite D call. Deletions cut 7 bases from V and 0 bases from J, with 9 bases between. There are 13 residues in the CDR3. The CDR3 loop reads CASTFMMNTEAFF. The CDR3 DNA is TGTGCCAGCACCTTCATGATGAACACTGAAGCTTTCTTT.

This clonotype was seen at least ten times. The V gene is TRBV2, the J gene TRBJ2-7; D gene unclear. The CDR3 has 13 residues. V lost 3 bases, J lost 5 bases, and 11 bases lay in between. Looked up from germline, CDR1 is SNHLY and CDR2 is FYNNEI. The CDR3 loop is CASSEYVGNEQYF. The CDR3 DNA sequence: TGTGCCAGCAGTGAGTATGTCGGCAACGAGCAGTACTTC.

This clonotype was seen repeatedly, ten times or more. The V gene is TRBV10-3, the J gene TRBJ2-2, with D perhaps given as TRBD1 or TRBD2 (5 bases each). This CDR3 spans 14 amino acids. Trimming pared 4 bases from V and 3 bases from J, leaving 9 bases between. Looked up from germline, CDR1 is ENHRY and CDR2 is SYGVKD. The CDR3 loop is CAISALGDTGELFF. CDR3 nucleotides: TGTGCCATCAGTGCGTTGGGGGACACCGGGGAGCTGTTTTTT.

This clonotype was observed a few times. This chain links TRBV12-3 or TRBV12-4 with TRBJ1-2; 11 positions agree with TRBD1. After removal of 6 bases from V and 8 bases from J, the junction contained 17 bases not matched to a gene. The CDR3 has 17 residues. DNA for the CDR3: TGTGCCAGCAGGGGCCGATCTCCGGGACAGGGGGGCGAAGGCTACACCTTC. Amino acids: CASRGRSPGQGGEGYTF.

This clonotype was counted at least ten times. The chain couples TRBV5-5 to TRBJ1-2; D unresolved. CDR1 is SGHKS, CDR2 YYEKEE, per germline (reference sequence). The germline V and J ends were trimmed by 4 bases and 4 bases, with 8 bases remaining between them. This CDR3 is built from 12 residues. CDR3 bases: TGTGCCAGCAGCCAGAACATCTATGGCTACACCTTC. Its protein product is CASSQNIYGYTF.

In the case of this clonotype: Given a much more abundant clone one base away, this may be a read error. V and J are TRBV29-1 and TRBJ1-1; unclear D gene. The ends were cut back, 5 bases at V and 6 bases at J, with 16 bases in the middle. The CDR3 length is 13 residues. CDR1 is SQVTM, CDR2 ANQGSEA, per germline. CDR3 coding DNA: TGCAGCGTTAGGAAGGTTTTAGACTCTGAAGCTTTCTTT. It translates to CSVRKVLDSEAFF.

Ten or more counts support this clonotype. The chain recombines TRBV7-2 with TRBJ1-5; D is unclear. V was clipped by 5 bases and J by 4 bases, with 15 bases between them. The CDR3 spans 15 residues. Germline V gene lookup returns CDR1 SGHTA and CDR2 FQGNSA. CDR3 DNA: TGTGCCAGCAGCGCCCACGACCGGGCTAATCAGCCCCAGCATTTT. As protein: CASSAHDRANQPQHF.

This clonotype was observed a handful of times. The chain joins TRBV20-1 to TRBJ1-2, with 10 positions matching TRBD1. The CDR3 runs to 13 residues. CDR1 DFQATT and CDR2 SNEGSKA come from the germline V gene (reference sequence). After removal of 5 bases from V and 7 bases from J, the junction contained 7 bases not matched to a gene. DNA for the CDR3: TGCAGTGCTTTCGACAGGGGGCGGGGTGGCTACACCTTC. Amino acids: CSAFDRGRGGYTF.